The 31 T cell receptor beta chains reported below all come from one sample, sequenced in a study of radiotherapy plus CTLA-4 blockade in lung cancer. Libraries were prepared by immunoSEQ multiplex PCR; TCRdb keeps only in-frame clonotypes and omits some of them. The table shows under 35,000 clones, with around 70% occurring only once. This sample comprised peripheral blood, obtained from a patient treated with radiotherapy plus ipilimumab. Receptor source: a human donor with non-small cell lung cancer whose response to radiotherapy plus ipilimumab could not be evaluated.

This sequence joins TRBV5-1 and TRBJ2-7, with D possibly being TRBD2 (5 bases). The CDR3 extends over 15 amino acids. The V end lost 4 bases, the J end lost 4 bases, and 18 bases lay between the germline ends. In germline, CDR1 is SGHRS, CDR2 YFSETQ. The CDR3 spells CASSRPSSSEYEQYF. As DNA, the CDR3 is TGCGCCAGCAGCCGACCTAGCTCCTCGGAGTACGAGCAGTACTTC.

The chain couples TRBV5-1 to TRBJ1-2, with 11 bases fitting TRBD1. The CDR3 spans 15 residues. The ends lost 0 bases at V and 7 bases at J; junction bases unmatched: 5. CDR1 SGHRS and CDR2 YFSETQ come from the germline V gene. The CDR3 loop reads CASSLARTGGGGYTF. For the CDR3, the DNA is TGCGCCAGCAGCTTGGCGAGGACAGGGGGCGGTGGCTACACCTTC. Supplemented by reference TRBV5-1 and TRBJ1-2, the full variable domain reads KAGVTQTPRYLIKTRGQQVTLSCSPISGHRSVSWYQQTPGQGLQFLFEYFSETQRNKGNFPGRFSGRQFSNSRSEMNVSTLELGDSALYLCASSLARTGGGGYTFGSGTRLTVV.

The rearrangement uses TRBV28 and TRBJ1-2; the match to TRBD1 covers 9 bases. V shed 2 bases and J 4 bases; nucleotides not matched to a gene: 8. This CDR3 is 16 amino acids long. Germline lookup yields CDR1 MDHEN and CDR2 SYDVKM. The CDR3 nucleotides are TGTGCCAGCAGTTTAAGGGGGACAGGGCAAGGCTATGGCTACACCTTC. Translating it yields CASSLRGTGQGYGYTF.

The CDR3 here is CASTPGQNYEQYF. CDR3 DNA: TGTGCCAGCACCCCGGGACAGAACTACGAGCAGTACTTC. The chain recombines TRBV2 with TRBJ2-7, with 7 bases aligning to TRBD1. The V segment lost 7 bases and the J segment 3 bases; nucleotides outside the gene matches: 6. The germline V gene encodes CDR1 SNHLY and CDR2 FYNNEI. The CDR3 consists of 13 residues. The variable domain in full, with the rest retrieved from reference TRBV2 and TRBJ2-7, is EPEVTQTPSHQVTQMGQEVILRCVPISNHLYFYWYRQILGQKVEFLVSFYNNEISEKSEIFDDQFSVERPDGSNFTLKIRSTKLEDSAMYFCASTPGQNYEQYFGPGTRLTVT.

The chain joins TRBV19 to TRBJ2-1; TRBD1 matches at 9 bases. CDR3 size: 15 residues. The germline gives CDR1 LNHDA, CDR2 SQIVND (reference sequence). V was clipped by 4 bases and J by 2 bases; unmatched bases: 3. The CDR3 reads CASSTDRGAYNEQFF. DNA of the CDR3: TGTGCCAGTAGTACGGACAGGGGCGCCTACAATGAGCAGTTCTTC.

J is TRBJ2-4 and V is TRBV12-2; the table's D call of TRBD1 was not tested on the DNA. TRBV12-2 is classified as a pseudogene. This CDR3 is 13 amino acids long. The CDR3 region has the DNA TGTGCGGACAGGGGCGCGGGCAAAAACATTCAGTACTTC. The encoded protein is CADRGAGKNIQYF.

J is TRBJ1-2 and V is TRBV4-1; D is perhaps TRBD1 (6 bases). The CDR3 is made up of 14 amino acids. V dropped 5 bases and J dropped 1 base, with 11 bases sitting between them. The germline CDR1 and CDR2 sequences are MGHRA and YSYEKL. In DNA form, the CDR3 reads TGCGCCAGCAGCTTCTTAGGGGGTAACTATGGCTACACCTTC. Translated: CASSFLGGNYGYTF.

The chain combines TRBV5-8 with TRBJ1-4, with unresolved D. Germline V CDR1 and CDR2: SGHTS, YDEGEE. There are 15 residues in the CDR3. Trimming left V 4 bases short and J 3 bases short, with 13 bases between. The CDR3 here is CASSPGRSSNEKLFF. Here the CDR3 DNA reads TGTGCCAGCAGCCCGGGTAGGAGTTCTAATGAAAAACTGTTTTTT.

This clone has just one count. Here the CDR3 reads CASSLEGSGTYEQYF. CDR3 DNA sequence: TGTGCCAGCAGCTTAGAAGGTAGCGGAACCTACGAGCAGTACTTC. The chain links TRBV7-8 to TRBJ2-7; D perhaps matches TRBD2 (6 bases). The V end was cut by 1 base, the J end by 2 bases, with 12 bases between. From germline, CDR1 is SGHVS and CDR2 FQNEAQ. The CDR3 extends over 15 amino acids.

The chain recombines TRBV27 with TRBJ2-7; 8 bases map to TRBD2. The CDR3 runs 14 residues. Per germline, CDR1 MNHEY and CDR2 SMNVEV (reference sequence). Trimming removed 6 bases from V and 2 bases from J; junction bases left unmatched: 6. The DNA of the CDR3 is TGTGCCAGCAGCACTAGCGGTTTTACCTACGAGCAGTACTTC. This gives the protein CASSTSGFTYEQYF.

The chain couples TRBV15 to TRBJ2-2; D remains ambiguous. This CDR3 is built from 13 residues. Germline CDR1 LNHNV, CDR2 YYDKDF (reference sequence). V gave up 1 base and J gave up 5 bases, with 5 bases separating them. The CDR3 spells CATSRARTGELFF. CDR3 nucleotide sequence: TGTGCCACCAGCAGAGCCAGGACCGGGGAGCTGTTTTTT.

The chain uses TRBV5-1 and TRBJ2-3, with 8 bases matching TRBD2. CDR3 size: 14 residues. The germline V gene encodes CDR1 SGHRS and CDR2 YFSETQ. V shed 4 bases and J 6 bases; nucleotides not matched to a gene: 7. The CDR3 is CASSRAGAIDTQYF. CDR3 in DNA: TGCGCCAGCAGCAGAGCGGGAGCCATTGATACGCAGTATTTT. Combining the CDR3 with reference TRBV5-1 and TRBJ2-3 gives the whole variable domain KAGVTQTPRYLIKTRGQQVTLSCSPISGHRSVSWYQQTPGQGLQFLFEYFSETQRNKGNFPGRFSGRQFSNSRSEMNVSTLELGDSALYLCASSRAGAIDTQYFGPGTRLTVL.

This clone was counted between two and nine times. Other DNA sequences in the same sample also yield this CDR3. This sequence joins TRBV29-1 and TRBJ2-3; 11 bases agree with TRBD2. CDR1 and CDR2 (germline): SQVTM, ANQGSEA. Losses at the gene ends were 4 bases for V and 5 bases for J; bases not matched to a gene: 8. The CDR3 contains 15 residues. The CDR3 loop is CSVGTSGSGGDTQYF. In nucleotides, the CDR3 is TGCAGCGTTGGAACTAGCGGGAGCGGTGGAGATACGCAGTATTTT.

The rearrangement joins TRBV28 to TRBJ2-7; a weak D match, TRBD1 (6 bases). The CDR3 covers 15 residues. Germline loops: CDR1 MDHEN, CDR2 SYDVKM. With 5 bases removed from V and 5 bases from J, the gap between germline ends came to 19 bases. CDR3 DNA sequence: TGTGCCAGCAGTGCCGGTTGGCAGGGGTTCGACGAGCAGTACTTC. Its protein product is CASSAGWQGFDEQYF.

The chain is built from TRBV7-2 and TRBJ2-7, with 8 bases fitting TRBD2. CDR1 is SGHTA, CDR2 FQGNSA, per germline. Trimming at V came to 4 bases and at J to 6 bases, leaving 11 bases not matched to a gene. This CDR3 comprises 15 residues. The CDR3 coding sequence is TGTGCCAGCAGCTCAACTCTAGCGGGTTCTGGCGAGCAGTACTTC. It translates to CASSSTLAGSGEQYF.

The V call is TRBV5-1, the J call TRBJ2-7; TRBD2 agrees at 9 bases. Trimming removed 0 bases from V and 3 bases from J; junction bases left unmatched: 7. The CDR3 contains 16 residues. Germline CDR1 is SGHRS and CDR2 is YFSETQ. CDR3 loop: CASSLEVAGVFYEQYF. The CDR3 coding sequence is TGCGCCAGCAGCTTGGAGGTAGCGGGAGTGTTCTACGAGCAGTACTTC.

The chain has TRBV7-9 and TRBJ2-7, with D maybe TRBD2 (7 bases). Germline CDR1 reads SEHNR; CDR2 reads FQNEAQ (reference sequence). V dropped 5 bases and J dropped 2 bases, with 13 bases sitting between them. This CDR3 has 14 residues. The CDR3 is CASSLGGVAYEQYF. The CDR3 DNA reads TGTGCCAGCAGCCTAGGGGGGGTCGCCTACGAGCAGTACTTC.

V gene TRBV9 combines with J gene TRBJ2-3; TRBD2 matches 11 bases. This CDR3 region has 17 residues. With 0 bases clipped from V and 5 bases from J, the junction kept 8 bases outside the gene matches. Germline V gives CDR1 SGDLS, CDR2 YYNGEE. In nucleotides, the CDR3 is TGTGCCAGCAGCGTAGCCCTTAGCGGGAGGGCCGGAGATACGCAGTATTTT. Encoded protein: CASSVALSGRAGDTQYF.

The rearrangement joins TRBV6-5 to TRBJ1-4, with 7 bases lining up with TRBD1. The CDR3 consists of 14 residues. CDR1 and CDR2 from the germline V gene are MNHEY and SVGAGI. The trim removed 6 bases at V and 8 bases at J, leaving 9 bases unmatched. As DNA, the CDR3 is TGTGCCAGCAGCCATGGCCAGGGGGACGAAAAACTGTTTTTT. It codes for CASSHGQGDEKLFF.

The J gene is TRBJ1-1, the V gene TRBV5-1; 7 bases fit TRBD1. This CDR3 region has 16 residues. The J segment lost 2 bases and the V segment lost 0 bases, leaving 7 bases of the junction unmatched. CDR1 and CDR2 from the germline V gene are SGHRS and YFSETQ. This CDR3 is CASSLAPDRVNTEAFF. In nucleotides, the CDR3 is TGCGCCAGCAGCTTGGCCCCCGACAGGGTAAACACTGAAGCTTTCTTT.

The rearrangement joins TRBV7-9 to TRBJ1-3; D is possibly TRBD1 (6 bases). Trimming cost V 4 bases and J 0 bases, with 22 bases left between them. Germline CDR1 SEHNR, CDR2 FQNEAQ (reference sequence). This CDR3 region has 19 residues. The CDR3 DNA reads TGTGCCAGCAGCTCAAACTTAGGGACACTACTTTCCTCTGGAAACACCATATATTTT. Protein sequence: CASSSNLGTLLSSGNTIYF.

The chain has TRBV7-9 and TRBJ2-1; 11 nucleotides align to TRBD1. Per the germline V gene, CDR1 is SEHNR and CDR2 is FQNEAQ (reference sequence). With 4 bases clipped from V and 2 bases from J, the junction kept 4 bases outside the gene matches. The CDR3 covers 16 residues. CDR3 sequence reads: CASSSDRGQAYNEQFF. Here the CDR3 DNA reads TGTGCCAGCAGCTCGGACAGGGGGCAGGCCTACAATGAGCAGTTCTTC.

V is TRBV5-1 and J is TRBJ2-5; 12 nucleotides match TRBD2. Germline CDR1 and CDR2: SGHRS and YFSETQ. CDR3 length equals 16 residues. V lost 5 bases to trimming and J lost 4 bases; unmatched junction nucleotides: 9. For the CDR3, the DNA is TGCGCCAGCAGTCAACTAGCGGGAGGTGTCCGAGAGACCCAGTACTTC. This gives the protein CASSQLAGGVRETQYF.

This chain links TRBV27 with TRBJ1-5, with 7 bases lining up with TRBD1. The CDR3 is 14 amino acids. Trimming at V came to 3 bases and at J to 2 bases, leaving 1 base not matched to a gene. CDR1 and CDR2 (germline): MNHEY, SMNVEV (reference sequence). The CDR3 loop is CASSFGTGNQPQHF. The CDR3 DNA reads TGTGCCAGCAGTTTTGGGACAGGCAATCAGCCCCAGCATTTT.

The chain is built from TRBV7-2 and TRBJ2-1; maybe TRBD2 (6 bases). The CDR3 sequence is 13 residues long. From germline, CDR1 is SGHTA and CDR2 FQGNSA. Trimming pared 2 bases from V and 8 bases from J, leaving 10 bases between. The CDR3 region is CASSLIREYEQFF. CDR3 bases: TGTGCCAGCAGCTTAATCCGGGAGTATGAGCAGTTCTTC. Variable domain in full (rest from reference TRBV7-2 and TRBJ2-1): GAGVSQSPSNKVTEKGKDVELRCDPISGHTALYWYRQSLGQGLEFLIYFQGNSAPDKSGLPSDRFSAERTGGSVSTLTIQRTQQEDSAVYLCASSLIREYEQFFGPGTRLTVL.

The chain uses TRBV5-4 and TRBJ2-2; 7 bases align to TRBD1. V was clipped by 4 bases and J by 2 bases; unmatched bases: 5. Germline values: CDR1 SGHNT, CDR2 YYREEE (reference sequence). The CDR3 runs 15 residues. CDR3 coding DNA: TGTGCCAGCAGCGGGACAGCAGAAAACACCGGGGAGCTGTTTTTT. Protein: CASSGTAENTGELFF. The full variable domain, rest sourced from reference TRBV5-4 and TRBJ2-2, is ETGVTQSPTHLIKTRGQQVTLRCSSQSGHNTVSWYQQALGQGPQFIFQYYREEENGRGNFPPRFSGLQFPNYSSELNVNALELDDSALYLCASSGTAENTGELFFGEGSRLTVL.

J is TRBJ2-3 and V is TRBV10-2; 13 bases fit TRBD2. This CDR3 is built from 20 residues. The V segment lost 1 base and the J segment 4 bases; nucleotides outside the gene matches: 14. Germline values: CDR1 WSHSY, CDR2 SAAADI. This CDR3 is CASSEFYSRTSGRGADTQYF. In DNA form, the CDR3 reads TGCGCCAGCAGTGAGTTTTATTCCAGGACTAGCGGGAGAGGCGCAGATACGCAGTATTTT.

The chain has TRBV23-1 and TRBJ1-5, with 8 bases identical to TRBD1. Being an ORF, TRBV23-1 has a function that is uncertain. The CDR3 totals 18 residues. J was trimmed by 5 bases and V by 1 base; bases with no gene match: 13. CDR3 bases: TGCGCCAGCAGTCAATTGAGTCTCTGGACAGGGTGGTATCAGCCCCAGCATTTT. It encodes CASSQLSLWTGWYQPQHF.

The V gene is TRBV11-2, the J gene TRBJ2-3, with TRBD1 matching over 7 bases. The CDR3 runs to 14 residues. The trim removed 5 bases at V and 4 bases at J, leaving 6 bases unmatched. Germline lookup yields CDR1 SGHAT and CDR2 FQNNGV. The CDR3 nucleotides are TGTGCCAGCAGCCAGGACAGGTCGTCAGATACGCAGTATTTT. It is translated as CASSQDRSSDTQYF.

In its sample, this clone was seen a few times. V gene TRBV5-4 combines with J gene TRBJ2-7; perhaps TRBD2 as D (6 bases). Germline V CDR1 and CDR2: SGHNT, YYREEE (reference sequence). The CDR3 is 16 residues long. Between the trimmed V and J ends, which lost 0 bases and 3 bases, there was a span of 16 bases. This CDR3 reads CASSLAGQGGNYEQYF. The CDR3 DNA is TGTGCCAGCAGCTTGGCGGGGCAGGGAGGTAACTACGAGCAGTACTTC.

The genes are TRBV27 and TRBJ2-2, with 7 bases lining up with TRBD2. This CDR3 has 14 residues. Looked up from germline, CDR1 is MNHEY and CDR2 is SMNVEV (reference sequence). Trimming removed 6 bases from V and 7 bases from J; junction bases left unmatched: 8. The CDR3: CASSKKAGIGELFF. The CDR3 coding sequence is TGTGCCAGCAGCAAGAAAGCGGGAATCGGGGAGCTGTTTTTT.